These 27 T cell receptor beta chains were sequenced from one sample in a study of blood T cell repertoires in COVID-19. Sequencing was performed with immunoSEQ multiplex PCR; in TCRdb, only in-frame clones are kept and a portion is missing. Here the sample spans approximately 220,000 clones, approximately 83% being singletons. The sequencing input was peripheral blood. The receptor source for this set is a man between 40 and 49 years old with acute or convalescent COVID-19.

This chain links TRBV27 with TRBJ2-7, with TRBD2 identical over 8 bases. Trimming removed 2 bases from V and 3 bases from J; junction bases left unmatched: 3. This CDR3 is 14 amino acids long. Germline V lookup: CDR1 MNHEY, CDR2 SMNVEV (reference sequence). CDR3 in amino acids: CASSLLAGGYEQYF. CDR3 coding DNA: TGTGCCAGCAGTTTACTAGCGGGTGGCTACGAGCAGTACTTC.

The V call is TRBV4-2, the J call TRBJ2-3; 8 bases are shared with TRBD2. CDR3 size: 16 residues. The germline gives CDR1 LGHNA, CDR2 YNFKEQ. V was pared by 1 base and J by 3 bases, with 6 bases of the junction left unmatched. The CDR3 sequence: CASSQALASGTDTQYF. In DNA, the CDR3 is TGTGCCAGCAGCCAAGCCCTGGCTAGCGGGACAGATACGCAGTATTTT.

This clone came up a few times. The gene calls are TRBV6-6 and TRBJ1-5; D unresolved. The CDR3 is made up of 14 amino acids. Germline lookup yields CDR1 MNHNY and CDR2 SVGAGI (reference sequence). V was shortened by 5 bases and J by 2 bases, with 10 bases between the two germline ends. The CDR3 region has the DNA TGTGCCAGCAGTCCCCAGGTAGGCAATCAGCCCCAGCATTTT. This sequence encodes CASSPQVGNQPQHF.

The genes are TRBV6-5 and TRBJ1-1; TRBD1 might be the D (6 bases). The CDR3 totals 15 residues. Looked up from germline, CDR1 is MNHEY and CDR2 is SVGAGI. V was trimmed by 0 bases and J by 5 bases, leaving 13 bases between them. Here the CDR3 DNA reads TGTGCCAGCAGTTACTCGGAACAGGGTTGGACTGAAGCTTTCTTT. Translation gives CASSYSEQGWTEAFF.

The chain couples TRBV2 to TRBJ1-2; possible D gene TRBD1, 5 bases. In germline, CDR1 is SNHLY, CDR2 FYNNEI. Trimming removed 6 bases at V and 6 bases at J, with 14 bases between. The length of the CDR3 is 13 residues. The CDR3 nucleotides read TGTGCCAGCAGCGGAACCCCCAGGGATGGCTACACCTTC. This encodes CASSGTPRDGYTF.

The CDR3 sequence: CASSRTRTEAFF. CDR3 sequence (DNA): TGTGCCAGCAGCCGTACCAGAACTGAAGCTTTCTTT. This chain connects TRBV6-5 to TRBJ1-1; D remains unclear. Germline V gene data show CDR1 as MNHEY and CDR2 as SVGAGI. Trimming took off 6 bases at V and 5 bases at J, with 10 bases between the two ends. There are 12 residues in the CDR3.

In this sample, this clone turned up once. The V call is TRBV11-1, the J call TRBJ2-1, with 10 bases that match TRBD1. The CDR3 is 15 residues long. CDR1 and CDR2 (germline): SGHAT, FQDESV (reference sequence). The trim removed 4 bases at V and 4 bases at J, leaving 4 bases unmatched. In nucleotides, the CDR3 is TGTGCCAGCAGCTCCGGACAGGGGGTATACAATGAGCAGTTCTTC. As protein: CASSSGQGVYNEQFF.

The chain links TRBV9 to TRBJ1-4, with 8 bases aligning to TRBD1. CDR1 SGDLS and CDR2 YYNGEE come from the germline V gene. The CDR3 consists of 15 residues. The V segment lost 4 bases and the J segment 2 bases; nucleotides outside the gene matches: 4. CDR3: CASSRTGRTNEKLFF. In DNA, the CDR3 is TGTGCCAGCAGCCGGACAGGGAGGACTAATGAAAAACTGTTTTTT.

CDR3 sequence: CASNIRRNSPLHF. In DNA, the CDR3 is TGTGCCAGCAATATCAGGAGGAATTCACCCCTCCACTTT. The V and J genes are TRBV6-1 and TRBJ1-6; D remains ambiguous. Trimming shortened V by 7 bases and J by 7 bases, and 11 bases separated the two germline ends. The CDR3 loop spans 13 amino acids. Germline V gene data show CDR1 as MNHNS and CDR2 as SASEGT.

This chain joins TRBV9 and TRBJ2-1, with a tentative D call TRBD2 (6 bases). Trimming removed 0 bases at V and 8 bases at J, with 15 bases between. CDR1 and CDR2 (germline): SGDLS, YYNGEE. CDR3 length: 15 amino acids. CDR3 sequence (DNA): TGTGCCAGCAGCGTAGCTTGGACTATGGCCGATGAGCAGTTCTTC. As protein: CASSVAWTMADEQFF.

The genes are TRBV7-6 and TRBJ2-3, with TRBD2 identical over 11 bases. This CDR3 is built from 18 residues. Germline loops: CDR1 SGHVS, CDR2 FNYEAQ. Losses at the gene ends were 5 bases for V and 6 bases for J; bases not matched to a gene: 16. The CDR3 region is CASSPYAGTSGSWDTQYF. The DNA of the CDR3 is TGTGCCAGCAGCCCGTACGCCGGAACTAGCGGGAGTTGGGATACGCAGTATTTT.

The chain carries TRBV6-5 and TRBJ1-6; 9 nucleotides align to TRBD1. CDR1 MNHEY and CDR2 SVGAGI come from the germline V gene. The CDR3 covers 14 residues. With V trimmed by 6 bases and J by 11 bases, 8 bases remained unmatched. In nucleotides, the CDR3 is TGTGCCAGCAGCCCGGGACAGGGTGGCACACCCCTCCACTTT. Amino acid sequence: CASSPGQGGTPLHF.

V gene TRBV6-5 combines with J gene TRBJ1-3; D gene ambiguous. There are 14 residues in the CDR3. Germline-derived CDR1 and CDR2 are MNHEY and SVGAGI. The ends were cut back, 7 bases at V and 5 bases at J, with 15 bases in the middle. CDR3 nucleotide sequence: TGTGCCAGCATCGCCGGACTCGGGAGAAACACCATATATTTT. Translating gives CASIAGLGRNTIYF.

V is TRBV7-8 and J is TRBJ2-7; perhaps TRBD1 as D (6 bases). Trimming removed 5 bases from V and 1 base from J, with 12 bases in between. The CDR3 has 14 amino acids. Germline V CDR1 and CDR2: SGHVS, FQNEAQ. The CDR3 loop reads CASSPTQGSYEQYF. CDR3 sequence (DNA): TGTGCCAGCAGCCCCACACAGGGTTCCTACGAGCAGTACTTC.

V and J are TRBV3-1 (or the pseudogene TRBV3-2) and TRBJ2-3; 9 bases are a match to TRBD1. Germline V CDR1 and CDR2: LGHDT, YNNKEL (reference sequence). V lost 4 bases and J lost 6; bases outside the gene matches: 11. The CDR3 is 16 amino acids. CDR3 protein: CASSPPGTGYHDTQYF. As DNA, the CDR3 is TGTGCCAGCAGCCCTCCGGGGACAGGGTATCATGATACGCAGTATTTT.

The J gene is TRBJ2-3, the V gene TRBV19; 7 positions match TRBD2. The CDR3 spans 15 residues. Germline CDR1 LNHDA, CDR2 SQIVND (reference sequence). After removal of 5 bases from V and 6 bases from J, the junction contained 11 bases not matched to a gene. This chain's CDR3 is CASSPPGGRGDTQYF. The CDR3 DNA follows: TGTGCCAGTAGTCCCCCCGGCGGGAGAGGTGATACGCAGTATTTT.

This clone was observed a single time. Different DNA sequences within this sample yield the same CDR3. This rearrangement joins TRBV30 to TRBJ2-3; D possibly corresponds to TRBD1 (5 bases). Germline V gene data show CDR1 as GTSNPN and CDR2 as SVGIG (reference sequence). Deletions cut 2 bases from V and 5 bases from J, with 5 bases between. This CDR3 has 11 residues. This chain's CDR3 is CAWSRGDTQYF. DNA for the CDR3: TGTGCCTGGAGTAGGGGAGATACGCAGTATTTT.

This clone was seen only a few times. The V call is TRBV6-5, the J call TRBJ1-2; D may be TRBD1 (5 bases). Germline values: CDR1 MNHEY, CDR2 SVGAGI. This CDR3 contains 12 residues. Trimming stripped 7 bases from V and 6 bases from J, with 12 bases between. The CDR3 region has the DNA TGTGCCAGCACTCTGTGGGGGGATGGCTACACCTTC. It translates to CASTLWGDGYTF.

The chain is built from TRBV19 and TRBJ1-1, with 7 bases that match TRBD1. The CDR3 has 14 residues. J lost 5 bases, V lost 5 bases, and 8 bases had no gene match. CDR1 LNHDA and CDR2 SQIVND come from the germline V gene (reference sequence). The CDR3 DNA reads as TGTGCCAGTAGTGTGACAGGGATTACGACTGAAGCTTTCTTT. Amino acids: CASSVTGITTEAFF.

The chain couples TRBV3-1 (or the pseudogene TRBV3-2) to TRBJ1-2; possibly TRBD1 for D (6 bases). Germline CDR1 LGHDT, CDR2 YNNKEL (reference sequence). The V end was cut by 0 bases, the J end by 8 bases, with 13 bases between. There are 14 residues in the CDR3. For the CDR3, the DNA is TGTGCCAGCAGCCAAGAGCAGGGGTATAGCGGCTACACCTTC. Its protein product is CASSQEQGYSGYTF.

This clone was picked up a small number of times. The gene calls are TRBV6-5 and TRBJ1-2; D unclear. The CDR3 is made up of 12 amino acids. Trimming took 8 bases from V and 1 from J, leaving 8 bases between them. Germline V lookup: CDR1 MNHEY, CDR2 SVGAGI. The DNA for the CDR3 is TGTGCCAGCTGGAGAAGTAACTATGGCTACACCTTC. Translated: CASWRSNYGYTF.

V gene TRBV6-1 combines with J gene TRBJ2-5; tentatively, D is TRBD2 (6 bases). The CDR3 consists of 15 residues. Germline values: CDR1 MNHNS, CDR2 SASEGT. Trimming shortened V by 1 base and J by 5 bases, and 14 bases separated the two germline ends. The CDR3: CASSEGFVGRETQYF. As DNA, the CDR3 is TGTGCCAGCAGTGAAGGGTTCGTAGGGAGGGAGACCCAGTACTTC.

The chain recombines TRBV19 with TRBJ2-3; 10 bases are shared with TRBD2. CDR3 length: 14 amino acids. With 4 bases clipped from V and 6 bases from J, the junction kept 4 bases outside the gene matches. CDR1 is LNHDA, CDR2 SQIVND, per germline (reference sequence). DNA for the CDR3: TGTGCCAGTAGTACTAGCGGGAGTCTGGATACGCAGTATTTT. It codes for CASSTSGSLDTQYF.

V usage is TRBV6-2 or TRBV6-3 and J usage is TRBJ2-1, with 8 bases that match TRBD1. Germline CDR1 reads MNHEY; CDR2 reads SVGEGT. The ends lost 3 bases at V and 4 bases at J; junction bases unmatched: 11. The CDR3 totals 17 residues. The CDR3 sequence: CASSYSPGRDRYNEQFF. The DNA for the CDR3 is TGTGCCAGCAGTTATTCCCCGGGTAGGGACAGGTACAATGAGCAGTTCTTC.

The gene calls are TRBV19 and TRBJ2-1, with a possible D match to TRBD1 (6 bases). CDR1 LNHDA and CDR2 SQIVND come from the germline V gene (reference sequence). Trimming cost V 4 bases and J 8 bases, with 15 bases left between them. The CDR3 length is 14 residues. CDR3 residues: CASSRTGNADEQFF. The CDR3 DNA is TGTGCCAGTAGTAGAACAGGGAATGCGGATGAGCAGTTCTTC.

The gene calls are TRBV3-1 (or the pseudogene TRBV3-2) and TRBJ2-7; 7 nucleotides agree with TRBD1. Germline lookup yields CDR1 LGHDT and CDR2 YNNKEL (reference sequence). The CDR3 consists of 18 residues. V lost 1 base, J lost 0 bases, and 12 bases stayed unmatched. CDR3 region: CASSQVRGPGQSSYEQYF. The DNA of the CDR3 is TGTGCCAGCAGCCAAGTACGGGGACCGGGACAGAGCTCCTACGAGCAGTACTTC.

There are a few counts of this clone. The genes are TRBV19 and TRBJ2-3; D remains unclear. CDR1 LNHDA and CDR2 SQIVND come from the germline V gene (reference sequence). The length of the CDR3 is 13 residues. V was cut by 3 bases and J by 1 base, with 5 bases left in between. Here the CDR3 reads CASSMSGTDTQYF. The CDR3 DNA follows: TGTGCCAGTAGTATGAGCGGCACAGATACGCAGTATTTT.